Each of the 13 T cell receptor beta chains below was sequenced from the same sample in a study of blood T cell repertoires in COVID-19. Sequencing was performed with immunoSEQ multiplex PCR; in TCRdb, only in-frame clones are kept and a portion is missing. Of approximately 320,000 clones in the sample, approximately 88% are singletons; the top ten hold 8% to 9%. The specimen sequenced was PBMCs or T cells enriched from blood (not recorded which). The receptors come from a woman younger than 35 who had recovered from COVID-19.

This rearrangement joins TRBV4-2 to TRBJ1-3; TRBD1 agrees at 7 bases. From germline, CDR1 is LGHNA and CDR2 YNFKEQ. CDR3 length equals 17 residues. Trimming removed 4 bases from V and 4 bases from J; junction bases left unmatched: 13. This chain's CDR3 is CASSPMDRPLSGNTIYF. The CDR3 DNA sequence: TGTGCCAGCAGCCCCATGGACAGGCCCCTCTCCGGAAACACCATATATTTT.

The V and J genes are TRBV3-1 (or the pseudogene TRBV3-2) and TRBJ1-2; D is possibly TRBD1 (5 bases). V was clipped by 1 base and J by 8 bases, with 11 bases between them. Germline V gives CDR1 LGHDT, CDR2 YNNKEL (reference sequence). The CDR3 is made up of 13 amino acids. Here the CDR3 DNA reads TGTGCCAGCAGCCAAGTTGGGGCGGGAGGCTACACCTTC. Protein: CASSQVGAGGYTF.

The rearrangement uses TRBV7-3 and TRBJ2-1; 8 bases are a match to TRBD2. Losses at the gene ends were 5 bases for V and 10 bases for J; bases not matched to a gene: 7. This CDR3 region has 13 residues. Germline V gives CDR1 SGHTA, CDR2 FQGTGA. This chain's CDR3 is CASSPGLAGEQFF. In nucleotides, the CDR3 is TGTGCCAGCAGCCCCGGACTAGCAGGCGAGCAGTTCTTC.

V is TRBV4-3 and J is TRBJ1-6, with TRBD1 as a possible D gene (5 bases). The CDR3 runs 19 residues. Trimming pared 0 bases from V and 0 bases from J, leaving 15 bases between. Germline V gene sequence: CDR1 LGHNA, CDR2 YSLEER. CDR3 in DNA: TGCGCCAGCAGCCAAGACTCGGCAGGGCCTAGCTCCTATAATTCACCCCTCCACTTT. Encoded protein: CASSQDSAGPSSYNSPLHF.

The chain carries TRBV7-2 and TRBJ2-7; the match to TRBD1 covers 9 bases. The CDR3 runs to 14 residues. V lost 5 bases to trimming and J lost 1 base; unmatched junction nucleotides: 3. The germline V gene encodes CDR1 SGHTA and CDR2 FQGNSA. This CDR3 reads CASSPGTGSYEQYF. The CDR3 DNA sequence: TGTGCCAGCAGCCCCGGGACAGGGTCCTACGAGCAGTACTTC.

The chain links TRBV13 to TRBJ2-3, with D possibly matching TRBD2 (6 bases). This CDR3 spans 13 amino acids. V was shortened by 7 bases and J by 3 bases, with 11 bases between the two germline ends. Germline CDR1 and CDR2: PRHDT and FYEKMQ (reference sequence). The CDR3 DNA reads TGTGCCAGCAATGAGGAGGGTACAGATACGCAGTATTTT. Protein sequence: CASNEEGTDTQYF.

J is TRBJ1-2 and V is TRBV19; D not certain. Germline CDR1 is LNHDA and CDR2 is SQIVND (reference sequence). V was cut by 9 bases and J by 4 bases, with 18 bases left in between. The CDR3 runs to 14 residues. This CDR3 reads CASTLNPGAYGYTF. The DNA for the CDR3 is TGTGCCAGCACCCTTAACCCTGGAGCCTATGGCTACACCTTC.

The chain recombines TRBV7-2 with TRBJ2-5, with TRBD2 matching 16 bases. This CDR3 is built from 17 residues. V lost 6 bases, J lost 7 bases, and 11 bases stayed unmatched. CDR1 and CDR2 (germline): SGHTA, FQGNSA. CDR3 region: CASSRGLAGGLVVTQYF. CDR3 coding DNA: TGTGCCAGCAGTCGGGGACTAGCGGGGGGGCTGGTGGTGACCCAGTACTTC. Combining the CDR3 with reference TRBV7-2 and TRBJ2-5 gives the whole variable domain GAGVSQSPSNKVTEKGKDVELRCDPISGHTALYWYRQSLGQGLEFLIYFQGNSAPDKSGLPSDRFSAERTGGSVSTLTIQRTQQEDSAVYLCASSRGLAGGLVVTQYFGPGTRLLVL.

The V and J genes are TRBV30 and TRBJ2-7; D is unresolved. Germline CDR1 is GTSNPN and CDR2 is SVGIG (reference sequence). This CDR3 spans 15 amino acids. V was pared by 1 base and J by 5 bases, with 18 bases between. Here the CDR3 reads CAWSAPRARPDEQYF. In DNA, the CDR3 is TGTGCCTGGAGTGCCCCGAGAGCCCGTCCCGACGAGCAGTACTTC. The complete variable domain, with remaining parts taken from reference TRBV30 and TRBJ2-7, reads SQTIHQWPATLVQPVGSPLSLECTVEGTSNPNLYWYRQAAGRGLQLLFYSVGIGQISSEVPQNLSASRPQDRQFILSSKKLLLSDSGFYLCAWSAPRARPDEQYFGPGTRLTVT.

V gene TRBV7-9 combines with J gene TRBJ2-2; maybe TRBD2 (6 bases). CDR3 length: 15 residues. The ends were cut back, 1 base at V and 3 bases at J, with 9 bases in the middle. Germline V CDR1 and CDR2: SEHNR, FQNEAQ (reference sequence). This chain's CDR3 is CASSLEREHTGELFF. CDR3 DNA: TGTGCCAGCAGCTTAGAACGGGAGCACACCGGGGAGCTGTTTTTT.

The chain recombines TRBV7-9 with TRBJ2-5, with 11 bases that match TRBD1. Germline V gene data show CDR1 as SEHNR and CDR2 as FQNEAQ (reference sequence). The ends lost 3 bases at V and 4 bases at J; junction bases unmatched: 4. The CDR3 totals 15 residues. The chain's CDR3 is CASSLRTGGGETQYF. CDR3 in DNA: TGTGCCAGCAGCTTGAGGACAGGGGGCGGAGAGACCCAGTACTTC.

The chain joins TRBV6-5 to TRBJ1-1; TRBD1 aligns across 7 bases. This CDR3 is 14 amino acids long. The germline V gene encodes CDR1 MNHEY and CDR2 SVGAGI. Trimming took 4 bases from V and 7 from J; bases not matched to a gene: 9. The CDR3 coding sequence is TGTGCCAGCAGTTCTACGACAGGGATCGGTGAAGCTTTCTTT. It yields the protein CASSSTTGIGEAFF.

V is TRBV3-1 (or the pseudogene TRBV3-2) and J is TRBJ1-2; 7 positions match TRBD1. The CDR3 contains 15 residues. CDR1 and CDR2 from the germline V gene are LGHDT and YNNKEL (reference sequence). Trimming at V came to 1 base and at J to 3 bases, leaving 5 bases not matched to a gene. Here the CDR3 reads CASSQASGQDYGYTF. The DNA of the CDR3 is TGTGCCAGCAGCCAAGCTTCAGGACAGGACTATGGCTACACCTTC.